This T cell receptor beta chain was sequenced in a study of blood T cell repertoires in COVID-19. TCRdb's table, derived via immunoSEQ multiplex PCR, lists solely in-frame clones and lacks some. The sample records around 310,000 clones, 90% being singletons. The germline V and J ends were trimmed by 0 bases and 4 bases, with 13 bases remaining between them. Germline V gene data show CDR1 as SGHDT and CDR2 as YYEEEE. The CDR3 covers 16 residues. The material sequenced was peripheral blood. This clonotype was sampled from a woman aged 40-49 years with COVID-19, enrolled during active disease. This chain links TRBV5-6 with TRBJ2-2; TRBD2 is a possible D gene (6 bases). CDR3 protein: CASSLERGAGTGELFF. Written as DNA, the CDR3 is TGTGCCAGCAGCTTGGAGAGGGGAGCGGGCACCGGGGAGCTGTTTTTT.